This T cell receptor (beta chain) was captured by sequencing in a study of blood T cell repertoires in COVID-19. TCRdb's table, derived via immunoSEQ multiplex PCR, lists solely in-frame clones and lacks some. The top ten hold approximately 6.2% of the sample, which has 100,000 to 140,000 clones, about 91% seen once. This CDR3 is built from 16 residues. J lost 4 bases, V lost 0 bases, and 6 bases had no gene match. The germline CDR1 and CDR2 sequences are LGHDT and YNNKEL (reference sequence). The sequencing input was peripheral blood. The origin of this receptor is a man over 45 with active or convalescent COVID-19. The chain is built from TRBV3-1 (or the pseudogene TRBV3-2) and TRBJ2-3, with TRBD2 matching over 8 bases. The CDR3 reads CASSQDLAGGPDTQYF. The CDR3 nucleotides are TGTGCCAGCAGCCAAGATTTGGCGGGAGGTCCAGATACGCAGTATTTT.